This T cell receptor beta chain was sequenced during a study of blood T cell repertoires in COVID-19. About the study: COVID-19 samples collected from the United States, Italy and Spain covered acute and convalescent phases. T cells, B-cell-depleted T cells, or PBMCs supplied cDNA or gDNA.

The germline CDR1 and CDR2 sequences are LGHNT and FRNRAP. This CDR3 is built from 23 residues. Unmatched junction bases numbered 23, after V lost 0 bases and J lost 0 bases. Source study methods: Reference gene primer amplification in the assay estimated nucleated cell counts. Using immunoSEQ multiplex PCR, the repertoire was profiled, and TCRdb retains in-frame clones only, with some absent. V, J and clone size were drawn from that table, and D and trimming were deduced from the DNA. The repertoire holds about 320,000 clones, with 65% to 90% as singletons. The genes are TRBV12-5 and TRBJ2-3; TRBD1 aligns across 8 bases. The origin of this receptor is a human donor in a cohort sampled during active COVID-19. Sequencing used peripheral blood. CDR3 region: CASGLVHRAERQGLGGSTDTQYF. CDR3 in DNA: TGTGCTAGTGGTTTGGTACACAGGGCCGAGAGACAGGGGTTAGGAGGTAGCACAGATACGCAGTATTTT.